The 23 T cell receptor beta chains presented below share a single source sample, sequenced in a study of blood T cells in healthy people across ages. A second PCR, run for about 6 to 11 cycles, used a sample-barcoded 5' primer plus a J-beta primer mix. MiXCR, applied by TCRdb to the 5' RACE reads, yields one record per CDR3 protein. The sample shows about 1,500,000 distinct CDR3 sequences, approximately 42% of them seen only once. The sequencing input was blood. The origin of the receptors is a woman between 18 and 30 years old in good health.

This clonotype has just a few counts. The rearrangement uses TRBV2 and TRBJ2-2; no firm D call. Germline loops: CDR1 SNHLY, CDR2 FYNNEI. This CDR3 region has 15 residues. With 4 bases removed from V and 0 bases from J, the gap between germline ends came to 9 bases. CDR3 DNA: TGTGCCAGCAGTGTCAAGGGTTCGAACACCGGGGAGCTGTTTTTT. Its translation: CASSVKGSNTGELFF.

V is TRBV7-9 and J is TRBJ1-2; unclear D gene. The ends were cut back, 3 bases at V and 4 bases at J, with 9 bases in the middle. This CDR3 spans 13 amino acids. Per the germline V gene, CDR1 is SEHNR and CDR2 is FQNEAQ (reference sequence). CDR3 amino acids: CASSFGDTYGYTF. CDR3 sequence (DNA): TGTGCCAGCAGCTTTGGGGATACCTATGGCTACACCTTC. Full variable domain (remainder filled in from reference TRBV7-9 and TRBJ1-2): DTGVSQNPRHKITKRGQNVTFRCDPISEHNRLYWYRQTLGQGPEFLTYFQNEAQLEKSRLLSDRFSAERPKGSFSTLEIQRTEQGDSAMYLCASSFGDTYGYTFGSGTRLTVV.

The rearrangement links TRBV25-1 to TRBJ2-7; 9 nucleotides agree with TRBD1. This CDR3 is 13 amino acids long. Germline V gives CDR1 MGHDK, CDR2 SYGVNS. Germline trimming cut 10 bases from V and 4 bases from J; bases unmatched to any gene: 8. CDR3 DNA: TGTGCCATCGAGGGACAGGGCGGGTACGAGCAGTACTTC. As protein: CAIEGQGGYEQYF.

The rearrangement links TRBV12-3 or TRBV12-4 to TRBJ1-2; unclear D gene. V shed 6 bases and J shed 8 bases, with 13 bases lying between them. This CDR3 region has 12 residues. The CDR3 DNA reads as TGTGCCAGCAGCGGAGTGGGTGGGGGCTACACCTTC. Protein: CASSGVGGGYTF.

Of note for this clonotype: Mismatch with germline at one junction end may stem from a read error. The chain couples TRBV28 to TRBJ1-6, with unresolved D. The germline gives CDR1 MDHEN, CDR2 SYDVKM. CDR3 length: 13 amino acids. This CDR3 reads CANSRANNSPLHF. CDR3 DNA: TGTGCCAACAGTAGGGCAAATAATTCACCCCTCCACTTT.

Comments on this clonotype: Mismatch with germline at one junction end may stem from a read error. The V gene is TRBV4-1, the J gene TRBJ2-1, with 7 nucleotides matching TRBD2. This CDR3 region has 15 residues. Germline V gene lookup returns CDR1 MGHRA and CDR2 YSYEKL. The CDR3 sequence is CAGSQDRTSANEQFF. The CDR3 nucleotides are TGCGCCGGCAGCCAAGATCGAACTAGCGCCAATGAGCAGTTCTTC.

This clonotype has only a few counts. The rearrangement uses TRBV29-1 and TRBJ2-7; D not certain. Looked up from germline, CDR1 is SQVTM and CDR2 is ANQGSEA. V was cut by 2 bases and J by 2 bases, with 13 bases left in between. The CDR3 is made up of 14 amino acids. The CDR3 DNA is TGCAGCGTTGAACTATCGACCGAAACCTACGAGCAGTACTTC. It codes for CSVELSTETYEQYF.

This CDR3 is CASSLWTSGTLYNEQFF. The CDR3, as DNA: TGCGCCAGCAGCTTGTGGACTAGCGGGACCCTTTACAATGAGCAGTTCTTC. The chain couples TRBV5-1 to TRBJ2-1; TRBD2 agrees at 12 bases. Per the germline V gene, CDR1 is SGHRS and CDR2 is YFSETQ. This CDR3 comprises 17 residues. Germline trimming cut 1 base from V and 4 bases from J; bases unmatched to any gene: 6.

The rearrangement joins TRBV15 to TRBJ1-2; D is unresolved. The CDR3 has 12 residues. In germline, CDR1 is LNHNV, CDR2 YYDKDF (reference sequence). V was trimmed by 7 bases and J by 5 bases, leaving 11 bases between them. CDR3 coding DNA: TGTGCCACCACGTCTTACGGATATGGCTACACCTTC. Translating gives CATTSYGYGYTF. The full variable domain, rest sourced from reference TRBV15 and TRBJ1-2, is DAMVIQNPRYQVTQFGKPVTLSCSQTLNHNVMYWYQQKSSQAPKLLFHYYDKDFNNEADTPDNFQSRRPNTSFCFLDIRSPGLGDTAMYLCATTSYGYGYTFGSGTRLTVV.

The rearrangement joins TRBV29-1 to TRBJ1-2, with D unresolved. Trimming removed 7 bases at V and 4 bases at J, with 13 bases between. The CDR3 consists of 12 residues. Looked up from germline, CDR1 is SQVTM and CDR2 is ANQGSEA. The CDR3 DNA reads as TGCAGCGGTTCGGAGGCGGGCTATGGCTACACCTTC. Residues: CSGSEAGYGYTF.

The gene calls are TRBV28 and TRBJ1-4; a weak D match, TRBD1 (5 bases). Trimming stripped 3 bases from V and 0 bases from J, with 11 bases between. Germline V gene lookup returns CDR1 MDHEN and CDR2 SYDVKM. This CDR3 has 16 residues. The CDR3 DNA is TGTGCCAGCAGTTTGTCGGGGACGGCAACTAATGAAAAACTGTTTTTT. The encoded protein is CASSLSGTATNEKLFF.

This rearrangement joins TRBV29-1 to TRBJ2-3, with 7 bases fitting TRBD2. V shed 5 bases and J 6 bases; nucleotides not matched to a gene: 8. The length of the CDR3 is 13 residues. Germline values: CDR1 SQVTM, CDR2 ANQGSEA. The CDR3 here is CSVPGSGWDTQYF. As DNA, the CDR3 is TGCAGCGTTCCGGGTAGCGGGTGGGATACGCAGTATTTT.

The chain links TRBV12-3 or TRBV12-4 to TRBJ2-1, with D tentatively TRBD2 (7 bases). The CDR3 extends over 14 amino acids. The V gene lost 7 bases and the J gene lost 6 bases, with 16 bases spanning the gap. This CDR3 reads CASTAWGGPNEQFF. DNA of the CDR3: TGTGCCAGCACCGCCTGGGGGGGCCCCAATGAGCAGTTCTTC.

This clonotype was observed a handful of times. The rearrangement joins TRBV20-1 to TRBJ2-7, with D perhaps matching TRBD2 (8 bases). The CDR3 has 17 amino acids. Per the germline V gene, CDR1 is DFQATT and CDR2 is SNEGSKA (reference sequence). V lost 0 bases to trimming and J lost 5 bases, with 23 bases between them. CDR3 in DNA: TGCAGTGCTAGAGATCCTGGGGACAGCGGGGGAGGAAACGAGCAGTACTTC. Its protein is CSARDPGDSGGGNEQYF.

This clonotype was detected a few times. Its ends do not fully match the called genes, so a read error is possible. The chain uses TRBV12-3 or TRBV12-4 and TRBJ2-1; TRBD2 matches 9 bases. This CDR3 is 14 amino acids long. The chain's CDR3 is CASSLAGPLTEQFF. As DNA, the CDR3 is TGTGCCAGCAGTCTAGCGGGGCCTCTCACTGAGCAGTTCTTC.

This clonotype was seen a few times. The CDR3 is CSVGDRGLIYGYTF. The CDR3 DNA follows: TGCAGCGTGGGGGACAGGGGGCTGATATATGGCTACACCTTC. The V gene is TRBV29-1, the J gene TRBJ1-2; 12 bases match TRBD1. V shed 6 bases and J 5 bases; nucleotides not matched to a gene: 7. The CDR3 totals 14 residues. Germline values: CDR1 SQVTM, CDR2 ANQGSEA.

This chain joins TRBV6-1 and TRBJ1-2, with 9 bases identical to TRBD1. Germline V lookup: CDR1 MNHNS, CDR2 SASEGT. CDR3 size: 14 residues. V dropped 5 bases and J dropped 7; count of bases not matched to a gene: 8. The CDR3 DNA follows: TGTGCCAGCAGTCCTCTGACAGGGGGATTTGGCTACACCTTC. Translated, it gives CASSPLTGGFGYTF.

The chain couples TRBV30 to TRBJ1-2, with unresolved D. The CDR3 totals 15 residues. In germline, CDR1 is GTSNPN, CDR2 SVGIG (reference sequence). Between the trimmed V and J ends, which lost 0 bases and 4 bases, there was a span of 15 bases. In DNA form, the CDR3 reads TGTGCCTGGAGTGTATTCTTTACAAATCCCTATGGCTACACCTTC. As protein: CAWSVFFTNPYGYTF.

This clonotype was seen a handful of times. The chain links TRBV6-6 to TRBJ1-2, with D possibly TRBD1 on 5 matching bases. Trimming left V 5 bases short and J 0 bases short, with 19 bases between. The CDR3 length is 17 residues. Germline assignment: CDR1 MNHNY and CDR2 SVGAGI (reference sequence). The CDR3 sequence: CASSPQNSRDPNYGYTF. DNA for the CDR3: TGTGCCAGCAGTCCACAGAATAGCCGGGACCCTAACTATGGCTACACCTTC.

For this clonotype: Possible read error: a much larger clone is one base away. The CDR3 protein is CASSGEVGSSYEQYF. Here the CDR3 DNA reads TGTGCCAGCAGTGGAGAGGTGGGAAGCTCCTACGAGCAGTACTTC. The chain carries TRBV6-1 and TRBJ2-1; D is unclear. The better agreement between TRBJ2-7 and the DNA end casts doubt on the J call. Germline V gene data show CDR1 as MNHNS and CDR2 as SASEGT. The length of the CDR3 is 15 residues.

This chain connects TRBV20-1 to TRBJ1-1; a weak D match, TRBD1 (5 bases). The CDR3 is made up of 14 amino acids. Germline CDR1 reads DFQATT; CDR2 reads SNEGSKA (reference sequence). The CDR3 loop reads CSRGDRPMNTEAFF. The CDR3, as DNA: TGCAGCCGGGGCGATCGGCCGATGAACACTGAAGCTTTCTTT.

The chain links TRBV15 to TRBJ1-1; perhaps TRBD1 as D (6 bases). CDR3 length: 12 residues. The ends were cut back, 4 bases at V and 6 bases at J, with 9 bases in the middle. The germline CDR1 and CDR2 sequences are LNHNV and YYDKDF (reference sequence). CDR3 loop: CATSTGEAEAFF. The DNA for the CDR3 is TGTGCCACCAGCACAGGGGAGGCTGAAGCTTTCTTT.

This clonotype has only a few counts. The chain employs TRBV20-1 and TRBJ1-2; a weak D match, TRBD1 (5 bases). Trimming took 3 bases from V and 8 from J, leaving 16 bases between them. This CDR3 region has 13 residues. Looked up from germline, CDR1 is DFQATT and CDR2 is SNEGSKA (reference sequence). This chain's CDR3 is CSARSQGGRGYTF. CDR3 DNA sequence: TGCAGTGCTAGGTCGCAGGGAGGGAGAGGCTACACCTTC.